The 10 T cell receptor beta chains below all came from one sample that was sequenced in a study of CD8 T cells in Susac syndrome (dated by TCRdb to about 2019). Library preparation used the immunoSEQ multiplex PCR assay. RNA was extracted using the RNeasy kit, and about 0.45 to 1 microgram was reverse transcribed with random hexamers. TCRdb reworked the public reads: Q25 trimming with fastp, MiXCR clone assembly, productive beta chains retained. CDR3 protein sequences are deduplicated, and each keeps its most common genes and DNA. Counted in this sample were 250,000 to 300,000 distinct CDR3 sequences; 65% to 90% of them appeared once. Of the sample, 0.2% to 0.25% is held by the ten largest clones. Source material: CD8+ T cells from PBMCs. The source of these receptors is a human donor with multiple sclerosis.

The chain carries TRBV28 and TRBJ1-2; 7 bases fit TRBD1. With V trimmed by 5 bases and J by 5 bases, 5 bases remained unmatched. Germline-derived CDR1 and CDR2 are MDHEN and SYDVKM. This CDR3 comprises 13 residues. Written as DNA, the CDR3 is TGTGCCAGCAGTGAGGGACAGAATTATGGCTACACCTTC. It codes for CASSEGQNYGYTF.

The J gene is TRBJ1-5, the V gene TRBV5-6; D might be TRBD1 (5 bases). Trimming removed 1 base from V and 3 bases from J, with 11 bases in between. CDR1 is SGHDT, CDR2 YYEEEE, per germline. The CDR3 covers 15 residues. The CDR3 bases are TGTGCCAGCAGCTTGTGGGCAGGGAACAATCAGCCCCAGCATTTT. Protein: CASSLWAGNNQPQHF.

This clonotype was detected only a few times. The chain has TRBV30 and TRBJ2-7, with D hard to call. CDR1 and CDR2 (germline): GTSNPN, SVGIG (reference sequence). This CDR3 spans 12 amino acids. With 3 bases removed from V and 3 bases from J, the gap between germline ends came to 9 bases. The CDR3 region is CAWSPGRYEQYF. The CDR3 DNA reads TGTGCCTGGAGCCCGGGCCGCTACGAGCAGTACTTC. Variable domain in full (rest from reference TRBV30 and TRBJ2-7): SQTIHQWPATLVQPVGSPLSLECTVEGTSNPNLYWYRQAAGRGLQLLFYSVGIGQISSEVPQNLSASRPQDRQFILSSKKLLLSDSGFYLCAWSPGRYEQYFGPGTRLTVT.

The rearrangement joins TRBV19 to TRBJ2-2; D may be TRBD2 (6 bases). The germline V gene encodes CDR1 LNHDA and CDR2 SQIVND (reference sequence). The CDR3 extends over 15 amino acids. Trimming left V 6 bases short and J 0 bases short, with 11 bases between. The DNA for the CDR3 is TGTGCCAGTAGGGCGGGGACTTCGAACACCGGGGAGCTGTTTTTT. As protein: CASRAGTSNTGELFF.

The chain employs TRBV19 and TRBJ1-6; D might be TRBD1 (6 bases). Germline CDR1 reads LNHDA; CDR2 reads SQIVND (reference sequence). Trimming took 4 bases from V and 7 from J, leaving 8 bases between them. CDR3 length equals 13 residues. DNA for the CDR3: TGTGCCAGTAGTACAGGGGTCAATTCACCCCTCCACTTT. This sequence encodes CASSTGVNSPLHF.

This chain connects TRBV19 to TRBJ1-1; 7 bases match TRBD1. Germline-derived CDR1 and CDR2 are LNHDA and SQIVND (reference sequence). Trimming at V came to 5 bases and at J to 8 bases, leaving 11 bases not matched to a gene. This CDR3 has 14 residues. The CDR3 bases are TGTGCCAGTAGTGCCCGGACAGGTGAGATCGAAGCTTTCTTT. Translating it yields CASSARTGEIEAFF.

The rearrangement uses TRBV27 and TRBJ2-1, with TRBD1 identical over 8 bases. CDR3 length equals 13 residues. V trimming: 6 bases; J trimming: 8 bases; junction bases outside the gene matches: 6. Germline V gene lookup returns CDR1 MNHEY and CDR2 SMNVEV (reference sequence). The CDR3 sequence is CASSWTGSHEQFF. In DNA, the CDR3 is TGTGCCAGCAGCTGGACAGGGTCCCATGAGCAGTTCTTC.

This clonotype showed up just a few times. This chain joins TRBV6-2 or TRBV6-3 and TRBJ2-7; D is undetermined. Germline V CDR1 and CDR2: MNHEY, SVGEGT. The CDR3 length is 13 residues. The germline V and J ends were trimmed by 6 bases and 2 bases, with 11 bases remaining between them. Here the CDR3 reads CASRLTETYEQYF. CDR3 bases: TGTGCCAGCAGACTGACGGAGACCTACGAGCAGTACTTC.

The chain carries TRBV7-3 and TRBJ1-2, with a tentative D call TRBD1 (5 bases). Germline V gene sequence: CDR1 SGHTA, CDR2 FQGTGA. The CDR3 is 15 amino acids. V was clipped by 5 bases and J by 3 bases, with 16 bases between them. CDR3 sequence: CASSPQGPGDYGYTF. In DNA form, the CDR3 reads TGTGCCAGCAGCCCTCAGGGACCGGGGGACTATGGCTACACCTTC. The full variable domain, rest sourced from reference TRBV7-3 and TRBJ1-2, is GAGVSQTPSNKVTEKGKYVELRCDPISGHTALYWYRQSLGQGPEFLIYFQGTGAADDSGLPNDRFFAVRPEGSVSTLKIQRTERGDSAVYLCASSPQGPGDYGYTFGSGTRLTVV.

The chain joins TRBV6-2 or TRBV6-3 to TRBJ2-7, with D possibly being TRBD1 or TRBD2 (5 bases each). Trimming removed 0 bases from V and 0 bases from J, with 15 bases in between. CDR1 MNHEY and CDR2 SVGEGT come from the germline V gene. This CDR3 spans 17 amino acids. CDR3: CASSYSSGRRISYEQYF. DNA of the CDR3: TGTGCCAGCAGTTACTCCTCAGGGAGACGAATCTCCTACGAGCAGTACTTC.